This T cell receptor beta chain emerged from a study of blood T cell repertoires in COVID-19. Across the study: Samples came from the United States, Italy and Spain, spanning acute and convalescent COVID-19. Sample material is recorded as cDNA or gDNA derived from T cells, B-cell-depleted T cells, or PBMCs.

Source study methods: Amplifying reference gene primers gave estimates of nucleated cell counts. The protocol was immunoSEQ multiplex PCR, while the TCRdb copy is restricted to in-frame clones and leaves out a portion. V, J and clone size were drawn from that table, and D and trimming were deduced from the DNA. The table includes roughly 270,000 clones, 85% detected once. Comment on this clone: The identical CDR3 is also encoded by other nucleotide sequences in the sample.

J gave up 4 bases and V 3 bases, and 4 bases lay outside the gene matches. The germline V gene has CDR1 LNHDA and CDR2 SQIVND (reference sequence). This CDR3 has 15 amino acids. J is TRBJ2-2 and V is TRBV19; TRBD2 matches 8 bases. The sequenced sample consisted of peripheral blood. This clonotype originated in a man aged 45-65 years with active or convalescent COVID-19. Here the CDR3 reads CASSILAGGTGELFF. In DNA, the CDR3 is TGTGCCAGTAGTATTCTCGCGGGAGGCACCGGGGAGCTGTTTTTT. The variable domain in full, with the rest retrieved from reference TRBV19 and TRBJ2-2, is DGGITQSPKYLFRKEGQNVTLSCEQNLNHDAMYWYRQDPGQGLRLIYYSQIVNDFQKGDIAEGYSVSREKKESFPLTVTSAQKNPTAFYLCASSILAGGTGELFFGEGSRLTVL.